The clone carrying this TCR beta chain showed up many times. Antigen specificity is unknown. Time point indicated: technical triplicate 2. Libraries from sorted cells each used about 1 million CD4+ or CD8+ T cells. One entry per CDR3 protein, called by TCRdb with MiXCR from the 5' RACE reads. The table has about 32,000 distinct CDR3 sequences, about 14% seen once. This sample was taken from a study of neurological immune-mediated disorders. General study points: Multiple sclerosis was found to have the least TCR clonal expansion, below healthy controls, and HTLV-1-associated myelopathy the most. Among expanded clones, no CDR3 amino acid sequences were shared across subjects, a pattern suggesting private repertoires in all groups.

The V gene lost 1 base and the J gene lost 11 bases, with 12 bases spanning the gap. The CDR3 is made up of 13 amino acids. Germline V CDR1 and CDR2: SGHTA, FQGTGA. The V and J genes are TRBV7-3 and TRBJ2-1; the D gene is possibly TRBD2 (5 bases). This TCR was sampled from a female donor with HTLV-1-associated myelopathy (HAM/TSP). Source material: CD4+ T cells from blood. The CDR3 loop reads CASSLIGENKQFF. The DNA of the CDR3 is TGTGCCAGCAGCTTAATCGGGGAAAATAAGCAGTTCTTC.